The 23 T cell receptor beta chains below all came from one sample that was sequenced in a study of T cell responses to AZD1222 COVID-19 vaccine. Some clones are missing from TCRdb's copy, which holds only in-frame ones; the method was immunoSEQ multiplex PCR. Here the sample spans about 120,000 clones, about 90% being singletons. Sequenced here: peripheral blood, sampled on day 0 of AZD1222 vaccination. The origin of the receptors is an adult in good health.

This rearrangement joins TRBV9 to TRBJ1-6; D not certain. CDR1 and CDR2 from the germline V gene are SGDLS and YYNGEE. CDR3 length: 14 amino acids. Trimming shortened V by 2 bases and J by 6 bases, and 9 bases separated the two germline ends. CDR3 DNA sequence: TGTGCCAGCAGCGTCGAGCCCGGTAATTCACCCCTCCACTTT. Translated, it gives CASSVEPGNSPLHF. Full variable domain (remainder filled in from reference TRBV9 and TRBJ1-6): DSGVTQTPKHLITATGQRVTLRCSPRSGDLSVYWYQQSLDQGLQFLIQYYNGEERAKGNILERFSAQQFPDLHSELNLSSLELGDSALYFCASSVEPGNSPLHFGNGTRLTVT.

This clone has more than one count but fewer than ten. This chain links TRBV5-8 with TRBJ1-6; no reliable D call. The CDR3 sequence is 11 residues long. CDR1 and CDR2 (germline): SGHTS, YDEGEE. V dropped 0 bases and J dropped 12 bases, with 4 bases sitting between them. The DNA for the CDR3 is TGTGCCAGCAGCTTGGCTGAACCCCTCCACTTT. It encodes CASSLAEPLHF.

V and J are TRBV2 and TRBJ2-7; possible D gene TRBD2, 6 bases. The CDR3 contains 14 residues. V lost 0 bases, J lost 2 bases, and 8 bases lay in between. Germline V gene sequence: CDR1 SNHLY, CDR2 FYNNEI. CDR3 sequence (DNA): TGTGCCAGCAGTGAAGCCCGGGAGCCCTACGAGCAGTACTTC. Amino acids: CASSEAREPYEQYF. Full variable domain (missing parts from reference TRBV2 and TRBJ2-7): EPEVTQTPSHQVTQMGQEVILRCVPISNHLYFYWYRQILGQKVEFLVSFYNNEISEKSEIFDDQFSVERPDGSNFTLKIRSTKLEDSAMYFCASSEAREPYEQYFGPGTRLTVT.

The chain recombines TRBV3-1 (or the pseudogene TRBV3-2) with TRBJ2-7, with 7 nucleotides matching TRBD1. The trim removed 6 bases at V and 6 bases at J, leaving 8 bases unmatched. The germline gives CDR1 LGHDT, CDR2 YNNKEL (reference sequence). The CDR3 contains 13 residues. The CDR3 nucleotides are TGTGCCAGCAGTTTAACAGGGGCTGGCGAGCAGTACTTC. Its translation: CASSLTGAGEQYF.

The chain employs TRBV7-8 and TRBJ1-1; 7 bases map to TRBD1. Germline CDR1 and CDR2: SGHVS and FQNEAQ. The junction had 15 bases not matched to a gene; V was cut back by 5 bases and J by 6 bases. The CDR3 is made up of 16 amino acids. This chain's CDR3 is CASSGWITGEGAEAFF. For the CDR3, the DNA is TGTGCCAGCAGCGGTTGGATAACAGGGGAAGGGGCTGAAGCTTTCTTT.

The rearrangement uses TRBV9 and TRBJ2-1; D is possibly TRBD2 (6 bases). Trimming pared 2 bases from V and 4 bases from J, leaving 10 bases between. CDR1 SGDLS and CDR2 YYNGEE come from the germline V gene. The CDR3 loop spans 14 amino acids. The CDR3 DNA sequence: TGTGCCAGCAGCGTCGGAGGGCAGTACAATGAGCAGTTCTTC. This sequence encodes CASSVGGQYNEQFF.

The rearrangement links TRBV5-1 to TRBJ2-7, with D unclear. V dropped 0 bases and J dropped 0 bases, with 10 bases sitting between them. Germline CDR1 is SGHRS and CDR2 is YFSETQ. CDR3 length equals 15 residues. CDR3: CASSLEWQVSYEQYF. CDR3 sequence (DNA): TGCGCCAGCAGCTTGGAATGGCAGGTCTCCTACGAGCAGTACTTC.

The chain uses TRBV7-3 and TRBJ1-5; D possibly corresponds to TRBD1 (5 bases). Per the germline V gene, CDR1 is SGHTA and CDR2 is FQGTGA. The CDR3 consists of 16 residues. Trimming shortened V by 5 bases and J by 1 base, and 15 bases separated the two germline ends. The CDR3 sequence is CASSGQGMWSNQPQHF. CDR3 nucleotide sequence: TGTGCCAGCAGCGGTCAGGGAATGTGGAGCAATCAGCCCCAGCATTTT.

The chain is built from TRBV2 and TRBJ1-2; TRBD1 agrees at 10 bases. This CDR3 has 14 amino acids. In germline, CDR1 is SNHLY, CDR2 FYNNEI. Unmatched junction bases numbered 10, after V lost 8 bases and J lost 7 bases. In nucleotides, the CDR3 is TGTGCCAGCCTTGAGGGACAGGGGACTGGTGGCTACACCTTC. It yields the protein CASLEGQGTGGYTF.

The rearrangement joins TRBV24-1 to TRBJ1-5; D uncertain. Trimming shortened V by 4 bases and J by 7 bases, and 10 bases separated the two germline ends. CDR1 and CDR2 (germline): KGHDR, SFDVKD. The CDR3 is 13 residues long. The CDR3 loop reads CATSDRSGQPQHF. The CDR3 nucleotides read TGTGCCACCAGTGACCGGAGTGGCCAGCCCCAGCATTTT.

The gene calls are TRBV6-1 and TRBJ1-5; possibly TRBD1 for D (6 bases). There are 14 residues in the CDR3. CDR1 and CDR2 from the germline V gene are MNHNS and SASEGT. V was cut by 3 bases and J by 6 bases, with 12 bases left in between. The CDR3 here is CASSERGGGQPQHF. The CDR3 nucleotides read TGTGCCAGCAGTGAGCGGGGGGGCGGTCAGCCCCAGCATTTT.

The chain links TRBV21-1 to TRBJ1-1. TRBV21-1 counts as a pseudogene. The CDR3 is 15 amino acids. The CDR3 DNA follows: TGTGCCAGCAGCGCAGGAGGGAGACAGCTCACTGAAGCTTTCTTT. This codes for CASSAGGRQLTEAFF.

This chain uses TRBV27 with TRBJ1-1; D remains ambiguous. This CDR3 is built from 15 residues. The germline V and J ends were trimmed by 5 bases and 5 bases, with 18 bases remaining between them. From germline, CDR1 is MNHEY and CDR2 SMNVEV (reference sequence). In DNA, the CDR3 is TGTGCCAGCAGTCTTATTTCGGTCGCGGCAACTGAAGCTTTCTTT. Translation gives CASSLISVAATEAFF.

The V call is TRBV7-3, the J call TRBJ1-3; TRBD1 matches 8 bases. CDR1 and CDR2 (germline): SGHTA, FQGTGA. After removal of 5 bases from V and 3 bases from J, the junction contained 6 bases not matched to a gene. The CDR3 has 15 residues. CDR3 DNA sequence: TGTGCCAGCAGCCCGACAGGGGATCGTGGAAACACCATATATTTT. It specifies CASSPTGDRGNTIYF.

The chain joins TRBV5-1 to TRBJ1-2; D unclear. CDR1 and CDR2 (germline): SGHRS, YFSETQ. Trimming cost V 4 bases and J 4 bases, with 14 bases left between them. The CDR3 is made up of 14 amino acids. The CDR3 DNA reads TGCGCCAGCAGCCCGAGGGAGGTCGGCTATGGCTACACCTTC. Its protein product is CASSPREVGYGYTF.

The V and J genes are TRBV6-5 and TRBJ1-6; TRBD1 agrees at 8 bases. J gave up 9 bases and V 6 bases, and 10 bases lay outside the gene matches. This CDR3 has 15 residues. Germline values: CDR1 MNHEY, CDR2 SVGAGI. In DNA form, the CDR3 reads TGTGCCAGCAGGCCTGACAGGGGACGAGGTTCACCCCTCCACTTT. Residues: CASRPDRGRGSPLHF.

Here the CDR3 DNA reads TGTGCCAGCAGCTTAAACACCGGGTCCCACTCTGGAAACACCATATATTTT. It codes for CASSLNTGSHSGNTIYF. V and J are TRBV7-2 and TRBJ1-3; no clear D gene. This CDR3 has 17 amino acids. Germline lookup yields CDR1 SGHTA and CDR2 FQGNSA. V dropped 2 bases and J dropped 0 bases, with 14 bases sitting between them.

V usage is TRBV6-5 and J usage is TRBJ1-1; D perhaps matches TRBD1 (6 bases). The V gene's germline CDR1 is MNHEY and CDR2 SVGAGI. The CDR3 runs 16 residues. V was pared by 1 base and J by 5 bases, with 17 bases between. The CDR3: CASSYLKADRRTEAFF. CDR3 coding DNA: TGTGCCAGCAGTTACTTGAAAGCTGACAGGAGGACTGAAGCTTTCTTT.

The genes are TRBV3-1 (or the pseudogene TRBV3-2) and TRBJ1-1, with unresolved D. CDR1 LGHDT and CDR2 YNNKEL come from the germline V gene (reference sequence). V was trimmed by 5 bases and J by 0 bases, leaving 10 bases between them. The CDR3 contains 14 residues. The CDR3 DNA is TGTGCCAGCAGCTATAGAGCACTGAACACTGAAGCTTTCTTT. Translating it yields CASSYRALNTEAFF.

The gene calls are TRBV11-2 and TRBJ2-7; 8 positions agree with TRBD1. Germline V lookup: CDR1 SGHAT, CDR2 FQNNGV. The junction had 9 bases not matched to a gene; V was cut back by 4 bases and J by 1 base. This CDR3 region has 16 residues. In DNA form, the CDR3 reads TGTGCCAGCAGCTCAACCCGGGACAGGCGTTCCTACGAGCAGTACTTC. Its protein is CASSSTRDRRSYEQYF.

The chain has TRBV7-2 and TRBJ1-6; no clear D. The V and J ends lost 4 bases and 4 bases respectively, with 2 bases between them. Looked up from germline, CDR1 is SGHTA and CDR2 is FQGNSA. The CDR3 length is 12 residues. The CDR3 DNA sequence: TGTGCCAGCAGCTATTATAATTCACCCCTCCACTTT. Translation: CASSYYNSPLHF.

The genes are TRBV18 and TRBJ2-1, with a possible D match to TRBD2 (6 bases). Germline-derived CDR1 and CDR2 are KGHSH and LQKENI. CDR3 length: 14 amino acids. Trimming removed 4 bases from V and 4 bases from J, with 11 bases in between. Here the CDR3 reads CASSHPGEYNEQFF. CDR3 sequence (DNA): TGTGCCAGCTCACACCCGGGAGAGTACAATGAGCAGTTCTTC.

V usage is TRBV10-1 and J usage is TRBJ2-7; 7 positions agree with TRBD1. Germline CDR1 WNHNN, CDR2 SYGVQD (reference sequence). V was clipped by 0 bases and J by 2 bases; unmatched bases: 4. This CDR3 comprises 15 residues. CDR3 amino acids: CASSESNQGAYEQYF. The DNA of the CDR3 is TGCGCCAGCAGTGAGTCGAACCAGGGGGCCTACGAGCAGTACTTC.